This T cell receptor beta chain was profiled in a study of read filtering for tumor transcriptome and immune sequencing. For the study at large: Patients were approximately 18 male and about 15 female, mean age approximately 70 years, range about 45 to 85.

From about 400 ng of RNA, a library with molecular barcoded alpha/delta and beta/gamma adaptors was made. TCRdb reprocessed the reads via MiXCR and lists one record per CDR3 protein. The sample shows about 48,000 distinct CDR3 sequences, roughly a fifth of them seen only once. At least ten counts were recorded for this clonotype. Per the germline V gene, CDR1 is SGHRS and CDR2 is YFSETQ. With 0 bases removed from V and 5 bases from J, the gap between germline ends came to 11 bases. The CDR3 consists of 14 residues. The rearrangement links TRBV5-1 to TRBJ1-2; a possible D gene is TRBD1 (5 bases). What was sequenced was a population of CD138-negative cells sorted from bone marrow. The source of this sequence is a donor at least 40 years old with multiple myeloma. CDR3 sequence reads: CASSLDQGRYGYTF. The CDR3 nucleotides read TGCGCCAGCAGCTTGGATCAGGGAAGATATGGCTACACCTTC.